One and the same sample provided the 4 T cell receptor beta chains below, sequenced in a study of T-cell reconstitution after alpha-beta-depleted transplantation in children. It was with unique molecular identifiers that the TCRbeta library was prepared. TCRdb reanalysed the PCR reads using MiXCR and keeps one entry per CDR3 protein. Seen here are some 550,000 distinct CDR3 sequences, approximately 16% observed once, and the top ten hold 2.5% to 4%. The sample here was PBMCs from the stem cell graft donor, taken from the stem cell graft. The receptors here all came from a human donor who donated a stem cell graft to a child with acute lymphoblastic leukemia.

For the CDR3, the DNA is TGCGCCTCACGGGCGGTGTCCTACGAGCAGTACTTC. Translating it yields CASRAVSYEQYF. The rearrangement joins TRBV5-1 to TRBJ2-7; the D is unclear. This CDR3 comprises 12 residues. Germline V CDR1 and CDR2: SGHRS, YFSETQ. V was clipped by 10 bases and J by 1 base, with 12 bases between them.

In its sample, this clonotype was seen a few times. V usage is TRBV6-5 and J usage is TRBJ2-3; D ambiguous. Germline CDR1 and CDR2: MNHEY and SVGAGI. Trimming removed 3 bases from V and 6 bases from J, with 13 bases in between. CDR3 length: 14 amino acids. The CDR3 sequence: CASSYLGAADTQYF. CDR3 coding DNA: TGTGCCAGCAGTTATTTGGGTGCCGCGGATACGCAGTATTTT.

This clonotype was detected a few times. The chain recombines TRBV20-1 with TRBJ2-7, with TRBD1 identical over 7 bases. Germline V gene sequence: CDR1 DFQATT, CDR2 SNEGSKA (reference sequence). The CDR3 has 14 residues. The V and J ends lost 5 bases and 3 bases, in that order; junction bases with no gene match: 10. This CDR3 is CSADRDRGHYEQYF. The DNA for the CDR3 is TGCAGTGCTGACCGGGACAGAGGACACTACGAGCAGTACTTC.

This clonotype was detected only a few times. The rearrangement joins TRBV19 to TRBJ1-2; D gene unclear. The CDR3 has 14 amino acids. CDR1 and CDR2 from the germline V gene are LNHDA and SQIVND (reference sequence). V lost 9 bases and J 8 bases, leaving 22 bases between the germline ends. The CDR3: CASSEWGEAGGYTF. DNA for the CDR3: TGTGCCAGCTCAGAGTGGGGAGAGGCTGGGGGCTACACCTTC. The full variable domain, its missing parts supplied by reference TRBV19 and TRBJ1-2, is DGGITQSPKYLFRKEGQNVTLSCEQNLNHDAMYWYRQDPGQGLRLIYYSQIVNDFQKGDIAEGYSVSREKKESFPLTVTSAQKNPTAFYLCASSEWGEAGGYTFGSGTRLTVV.